Shown below are 18 T cell receptor beta chains from a single sample sequenced in a study of identical twins. Via MiXCR, TCRdb re-called the 5' RACE reads, giving one row per CDR3 protein. Of about 790,000 distinct CDR3 sequences in the sample, over 15% were seen once. These records were also assigned to another study, of T cells expressing NK-cell markers.

Sequenced sample: PBMCs. These receptor sequences come from a woman aged 18 to 35 in good health.

This clonotype was seen only a few times. This chain uses TRBV6-1 with TRBJ2-1, with a possible D match to TRBD2 (6 bases). There are 15 residues in the CDR3. Trimming cost V 5 bases and J 5 bases, with 16 bases left between them. Germline V gene data show CDR1 as MNHNS and CDR2 as SASEGT. DNA of the CDR3: TGTGCCAGCAGTCCAACTACCGGGAGTCACAATGAGCAGTTCTTC. This translates into CASSPTTGSHNEQFF.

The chain couples TRBV20-1 to TRBJ1-4, with 9 bases fitting TRBD1. The length of the CDR3 is 14 residues. The V and J ends lost 6 bases and 8 bases, in that order; junction bases with no gene match: 10. Germline V gene lookup returns CDR1 DFQATT and CDR2 SNEGSKA (reference sequence). CDR3 nucleotide sequence: TGCAGTGCGGACGAACAGGGGGCGGTCGAAAAACTGTTTTTT. Protein product: CSADEQGAVEKLFF.

V and J are TRBV5-1 and TRBJ2-5; D is unclear. Trimming removed 2 bases from V and 2 bases from J, with 7 bases in between. From germline, CDR1 is SGHRS and CDR2 YFSETQ. The CDR3 contains 13 residues. This chain's CDR3 is CASSFMEQETQYF. CDR3 nucleotides: TGCGCCAGCAGCTTCATGGAGCAAGAGACCCAGTACTTC.

J is TRBJ2-5 and V is TRBV30; D unresolved. CDR3 length equals 13 residues. Trimming shortened V by 2 bases and J by 7 bases, and 14 bases separated the two germline ends. Germline V lookup: CDR1 GTSNPN, CDR2 SVGIG (reference sequence). In DNA, the CDR3 is TGTGCCTGGAGTACGCCCCCTTTGGCGACCCAGTACTTC. Protein: CAWSTPPLATQYF.

This clonotype has a handful of counts. The chain uses TRBV20-1 and TRBJ1-1, with D perhaps matching TRBD1 (6 bases). The CDR3 spans 11 residues. V was trimmed by 8 bases and J by 5 bases, leaving 12 bases between them. Per the germline V gene, CDR1 is DFQATT and CDR2 is SNEGSKA (reference sequence). Here the CDR3 DNA reads TGCAGTTATTACAGGGTGACTGAAGCTTTCTTT. Translated: CSYYRVTEAFF.

There are a few counts of this clonotype. The chain has TRBV5-6 and TRBJ2-7; TRBD1 agrees at 9 bases. J gave up 5 bases and V 3 bases, and 6 bases lay outside the gene matches. Germline CDR1 SGHDT, CDR2 YYEEEE. The CDR3 spans 14 residues. The CDR3 spells CASSWGQGSNEQYF. The CDR3 DNA reads TGTGCCAGCAGCTGGGGACAGGGTTCGAACGAGCAGTACTTC. Combining the CDR3 with reference TRBV5-6 and TRBJ2-7 gives the whole variable domain DAGVTQSPTHLIKTRGQQVTLRCSPKSGHDTVSWYQQALGQGPQFIFQYYEEEERQRGNFPDRFSGHQFPNYSSELNVNALLLGDSALYLCASSWGQGSNEQYFGPGTRLTVT.

This sequence joins TRBV7-9 and TRBJ2-7; 7 nucleotides agree with TRBD2. Germline V gene sequence: CDR1 SEHNR, CDR2 FQNEAQ (reference sequence). CDR3 length equals 17 residues. J lost 0 bases, V lost 3 bases, and 11 bases had no gene match. The CDR3 is CASSFLAGTIFSYEQYF. CDR3 sequence (DNA): TGTGCCAGCAGCTTCTTGGCCGGGACTATCTTCTCCTACGAGCAGTACTTC.

A few counts support this clonotype. This rearrangement joins TRBV20-1 to TRBJ1-6; TRBD1 matches at 8 bases. The CDR3 covers 16 residues. Germline assignment: CDR1 DFQATT and CDR2 SNEGSKA (reference sequence). V shed 3 bases, J shed 4 bases, and the junction held 8 bases outside the gene matches. Here the CDR3 reads CSASRGQGLYNSPLHF. The CDR3 nucleotides are TGCAGTGCTAGCAGAGGACAGGGCTTATATAATTCACCCCTCCACTTT.

The chain uses TRBV12-3 or TRBV12-4 and TRBJ2-3; TRBD2 matches 8 bases. The V segment lost 3 bases and the J segment 2 bases; nucleotides outside the gene matches: 16. CDR3 length equals 19 residues. CDR3 coding DNA: TGTGCCAGCAGTTTTCTCAGTGCGGGGGGCCAAAGGGACACAGATACGCAGTATTTT. As protein: CASSFLSAGGQRDTDTQYF.

The chain is built from TRBV20-1 and TRBJ2-2; 7 nucleotides match TRBD1. V lost 2 bases to trimming and J lost 2 bases; unmatched junction nucleotides: 2. This CDR3 has 14 amino acids. Germline CDR1 and CDR2: DFQATT and SNEGSKA (reference sequence). For the CDR3, the DNA is TGCAGTGCTAGAAACAGGGGTAACACCGGGGAGCTGTTTTTT. Amino acid sequence: CSARNRGNTGELFF.

This sequence joins TRBV10-3 and TRBJ2-2; 9 nucleotides agree with TRBD2. The CDR3 runs 16 residues. V was pared by 6 bases and J by 2 bases, with 7 bases of the junction left unmatched. Germline lookup yields CDR1 ENHRY and CDR2 SYGVKD. CDR3 sequence reads: CAISALAGVNTGELFF. Here the CDR3 DNA reads TGTGCCATCAGCGCTTTAGCGGGGGTAAACACCGGGGAGCTGTTTTTT.

The V gene is TRBV5-1, the J gene TRBJ2-3; TRBD2 aligns across 8 bases. The germline gives CDR1 SGHRS, CDR2 YFSETQ. The CDR3 has 15 residues. The J segment lost 2 bases and the V segment lost 3 bases, leaving 5 bases of the junction unmatched. The CDR3 is CASSSKAGATDTQYF. CDR3 nucleotides: TGCGCCAGCAGCTCCAAAGCGGGGGCCACAGATACGCAGTATTTT.

The chain recombines TRBV20-1 with TRBJ2-3, with TRBD2 identical over 10 bases. Germline assignment: CDR1 DFQATT and CDR2 SNEGSKA (reference sequence). J was trimmed by 4 bases and V by 2 bases; bases with no gene match: 9. This CDR3 is built from 16 residues. The CDR3 DNA reads TGCAGTGCTAGAACTGGACTAGCGGCCGGGGCAGATACGCAGTATTTT. Translating it yields CSARTGLAAGADTQYF.

This clonotype has a handful of counts. The chain uses TRBV7-6 and TRBJ2-3, with D perhaps matching TRBD1 or TRBD2 (6 bases each). Looked up from germline, CDR1 is SGHVS and CDR2 is FNYEAQ. V was pared by 5 bases and J by 6 bases, with 12 bases between. CDR3 length: 13 residues. In nucleotides, the CDR3 is TGTGCCAGCAGCCGACAGGAGGGGGATACGCAGTATTTT. Its protein is CASSRQEGDTQYF.

The chain is built from TRBV20-1 and TRBJ2-7; perhaps D is TRBD1 or TRBD2 (5 bases each). The CDR3 contains 15 residues. Germline V gene data show CDR1 as DFQATT and CDR2 as SNEGSKA (reference sequence). V gave up 0 bases and J gave up 7 bases, with 19 bases separating them. The CDR3 coding sequence is TGCAGTGCTAGAGATCCCACTAGAGGGGCCTTAGAGCAGTACTTC. Residues: CSARDPTRGALEQYF.

This clonotype was detected many times. The chain links TRBV20-1 to TRBJ2-7, with D uncertain. Per the germline V gene, CDR1 is DFQATT and CDR2 is SNEGSKA (reference sequence). The CDR3 has 12 amino acids. Trimming shortened V by 5 bases and J by 2 bases, and 10 bases separated the two germline ends. CDR3 coding DNA: TGCAGTGCTGGGCGGCAAACCTACGAGCAGTACTTC. This codes for CSAGRQTYEQYF.

The chain couples TRBV5-5 to TRBJ2-5; D is unresolved. Germline CDR1 is SGHKS and CDR2 is YYEKEE (reference sequence). The CDR3 is 12 amino acids. V lost 1 base, J lost 6 bases, and 7 bases lay in between. The CDR3 nucleotides are TGTGCCAGCAGCTTGATGGTACAGACCCAGTACTTC. Translated: CASSLMVQTQYF.

This clonotype has only a few counts. The chain combines TRBV29-1 with TRBJ2-1, with D possibly matching TRBD2 (6 bases). The germline gives CDR1 SQVTM, CDR2 ANQGSEA. V shed 8 bases and J shed 6 bases, with 20 bases lying between them. The CDR3 runs to 14 residues. The CDR3 nucleotides read TGCAGCTTGGGTCGGGAGATTCCAGCCAATGAGCAGTTCTTC. Translated: CSLGREIPANEQFF.